The sequence of this T cell receptor (beta chain) was determined in a study of regulatory T cells in long-lasting Graves disease. Whole-study context: Persistence in Graves' disease required over 5 years of antithyroid drugs plus positive TSH receptor antibodies. Findings and caveats of the study: TRBV28 was favored in persistent disease, as were TRBJ1-2 and TRBJ2-5.

Comment on this clonotype: The antigen is unknown. A single base separates this from a much larger clone, so it may be a read error.

CDR1 and CDR2 from the germline V gene are MDHEN and SYDVKM. The V and J ends lost 8 bases and 0 bases respectively, with 17 bases between them. The CDR3 sequence is 15 residues long. The sample's time point: persistent/refractory GD, antithyroid drugs over 5 years with positive TRAb. Isolated PBMC RNA provided the starting material for the TCR library. Clinicians diagnosed Graves' disease using American Thyroid Association guidelines. Both iRepertoire HTBI primers and Arm-PCR of CDR3 regions were used to build the TCR beta libraries. TCRdb reprocessed the multiplex PCR reads via MiXCR and lists one record per CDR3 protein. The table includes some 440,000 distinct CDR3 sequences, around 21% detected once.

The sequencing used peripheral blood mononuclear cells (PBMCs), collected when the disease was refractory, from a patient treated with antithyroid drugs. The chain is built from TRBV28 and TRBJ2-7; D possibly matches TRBD1 or TRBD2 (6 bases each). The receptor comes from a female donor with Graves disease. The CDR3 sequence is CASWPRGRHSYEQYF. The CDR3 DNA sequence: TGTGCCAGCTGGCCACGGGGGCGGCACTCCTACGAGCAGTACTTC.